These T cell receptor beta chains were read from a single sample in a study of PD-1 blockade in classical Hodgkin lymphoma. Data came from immunoSEQ multiplex PCR; TCRdb stores just in-frame clones and leaves some out. The data show roughly 140,000 clones, with less than 80% seen just once and roughly 10% held by the top ten. The specimen was peripheral blood mononuclear cells (PBMCs), collected before the second cycle of nivolumab. Receptor source: a human donor with classical Hodgkin lymphoma. Both conserved end residues are part of each CDR3. Each record gives: V gene, J gene, CDR3 protein.

V: TRBV27
J: TRBJ2-3
CDR3: CASRTGEEDTQYF

V: TRBV5-4
J: TRBJ1-3
CDR3: CASSLGQGTGIDTIYF

V: TRBV27
J: TRBJ1-5
CDR3: CASSPTTGVYVDQPQHF

V: TRBV5-1
J: TRBJ1-1
CDR3: CASSLIGGAGTEAFF

V: TRBV29-1
J: TRBJ2-7
CDR3: CSVEAGYEQYF

V: TRBV11-2
J: TRBJ2-7
CDR3: CASSLLTGIVQRGYEQYF

V: TRBV19
J: TRBJ2-4
CDR3: CATMRNIRKNIQYF

V: TRBV19
J: TRBJ2-3
CDR3: CASLGPSGRGLHSHTDTQYF

V: TRBV6-6
J: TRBJ2-7
CDR3: CASSYSSTSYYEQYF

V: TRBV9
J: TRBJ2-6
CDR3: CASNTGFSGANVLTF

V: TRBV5-4
J: TRBJ2-7
CDR3: CASSLASGDPYEQYF

V: TRBV18
J: TRBJ2-5
CDR3: CASSSLSGRAETQYF

V: TRBV10-3
J: TRBJ1-4
CDR3: CAISDRNTLNGKLFF

V: TRBV21-1
J: TRBJ2-7
CDR3: CASLPQGCNYEQYF

V: TRBV5-1
J: TRBJ2-5
CDR3: CASSLAAGAGETQYF

V: TRBV5-1
J: TRBJ2-3
CDR3: CASSFGPSGVRSTDTQYF

V: TRBV7-3
J: TRBJ1-3
CDR3: CASSLAGSGNTIYF

V: TRBV19
J: TRBJ2-1
CDR3: CASSMSPVEQFF

V: TRBV14
J: TRBJ2-7
CDR3: CASSQATGNDYEQYF

V: TRBV6-6
J: TRBJ2-2
CDR3: CASSYGPNTGELFF

V: TRBV7-9
J: TRBJ1-2
CDR3: CASSLSLGTGGNYGYTF

V: TRBV4-3
J: TRBJ2-1
CDR3: CASSQEPRGASYNEQFF

V: TRBV5-6
J: TRBJ2-1
CDR3: CASSLNGLAINEQFF

V: TRBV12-5
J: TRBJ1-2
CDR3: CASGFRGLEYGYTF

V: TRBV29-1
J: TRBJ1-1
CDR3: CSIPAGGIHFQYSEAFF

V: TRBV5-1
J: TRBJ2-5
CDR3: CASSFRQGLQETQYF

V: TRBV5-4
J: TRBJ1-2
CDR3: CASSSGTYGYTF

V: TRBV19
J: TRBJ2-1
CDR3: CASSNRGRGSGSGDEQFF

V: TRBV25-1
J: TRBJ2-5
CDR3: CASTLYPGTKVETQYF

V: TRBV2
J: TRBJ1-2
CDR3: CASSEALRDSLAFLNYGYTF

V: TRBV2
J: TRBJ2-1
CDR3: CASQGPGQNYNEQFF